This T cell receptor (beta chain) stems from a study of T cell changes during pregnancy in multiple sclerosis. The data were produced by immunoSEQ multiplex PCR, yet TCRdb's version contains in-frame clones alone and is incomplete. Of approximately 17,000 clones listed, approximately 95% are singletons. This CDR3 is 16 amino acids long. Trimming took 2 bases from V and 3 from J, leaving 14 bases between them. Germline assignment: CDR1 KGHSH and CDR2 LQKENI. This TCR was sampled from a female donor with multiple sclerosis, enrolled in a pregnancy study. The sequenced sample was peripheral blood, obtained in the third trimester of pregnancy. The chain employs TRBV18 and TRBJ1-5; possible D gene TRBD1, 5 bases. The CDR3: CASSPYGGDDNQPQHF. As DNA, the CDR3 is TGTGCCAGCTCACCATACGGAGGGGACGACAATCAGCCCCAGCATTTT.